These T cell receptor beta chains were read from a single sample in a study of Graves' ophthalmopathy and Graves' hyperthyroidism. TCRdb re-derived calls from the multiplex PCR reads in MiXCR, one entry per CDR3 protein. This table has about 550,000 distinct CDR3 sequences, under 45% appearing once. Sequenced sample: peripheral blood or thyroid tissue (not recorded which). The receptors derive from an adult man with Graves' hyperthyroidism. Each CDR3 is given with its conserved first and last residue.

j_call v_call cdr3_aa
TRBJ1-2 TRBV2 CASTPPPPPAGFYGYTF
. TRBV5-6 CASSARTGAVIGEQFF
TRBJ1-6 TRBV4-1 CASSQVPGQGSVLNSPLHF
TRBJ1-2 TRBV19 CASSIRTGDGYTF
TRBJ1-2 TRBV9 CASSVGVGRDYGYTF
TRBJ1-5 TRBV7-2 CASSRRLARDQPQHF
TRBJ2-5 TRBV7-8 CASIGQHKQETQYF
TRBJ2-7 TRBV29-1 CSVVLHSYEQYF
TRBJ1-2 TRBV5-1 CASSFRGQGGGYTF
TRBJ1-2 TRBV20-1 CSTNRGLRTNGYTF
TRBJ2-7 TRBV10-3 CAISESIF
TRBJ2-1 TRBV6-5 CASSFDSVYEQFF
TRBJ1-2 TRBV24-1 CATSGGQNYGYTF
TRBJ2-7 TRBV12-3/TRBV12-4 CASSPGGTGDEQYF